This T cell receptor (beta chain) is from a study of blood T cell repertoires in COVID-19. In the study overall: PBMCs, B-cell-depleted T cells, or T cells provided the cDNA or gDNA that made up the material.

The junction had 6 bases not matched to a gene; V was cut back by 2 bases and J by 8 bases. CDR3 length equals 14 residues. Germline V CDR1 and CDR2: MNHNY, SVGAGI (reference sequence). In the original processing: Reference gene primer amplification yielded estimated nucleated cell counts. Profiling relied on immunoSEQ multiplex PCR, and the TCRdb table lists in-frame clones only, not all of them. V, J and clone size reflect that table, while D and trimming were determined from the DNA. The profile shows about 100,000 clones, about 88% of them singletons. The chain uses TRBV6-6 and TRBJ1-2; 9 bases agree with TRBD1. Sequencing was done on a sample of peripheral blood. The clonotype comes from a man aged 25 to 40 in a cohort sampled during active COVID-19. The CDR3 here is CASSYMGQGGGYTF. CDR3 DNA: TGTGCCAGCAGTTACATGGGACAGGGCGGCGGCTACACCTTC.